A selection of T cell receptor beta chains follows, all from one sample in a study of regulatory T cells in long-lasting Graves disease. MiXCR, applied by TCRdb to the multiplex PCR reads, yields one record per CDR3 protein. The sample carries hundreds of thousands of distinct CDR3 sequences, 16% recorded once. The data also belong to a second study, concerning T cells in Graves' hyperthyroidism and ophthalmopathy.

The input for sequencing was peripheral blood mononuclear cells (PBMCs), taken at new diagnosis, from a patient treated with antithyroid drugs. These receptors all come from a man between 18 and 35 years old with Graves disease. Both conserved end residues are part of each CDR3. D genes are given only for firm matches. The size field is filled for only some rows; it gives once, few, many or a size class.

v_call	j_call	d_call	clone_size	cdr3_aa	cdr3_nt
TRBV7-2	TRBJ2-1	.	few	CASSLFSGAYNEQFF	TGTGCCAGCAGCTTATTCAGCGGAGCCTACAATGAGCAGTTCTTC
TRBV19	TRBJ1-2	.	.	CASSPLGLSVQVGYTF	TGTGCCAGTAGTCCCCTTGGACTCTCCGTTCAGGTTGGCTACACCTTC
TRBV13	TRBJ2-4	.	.	CASSLRGWGVGNIQYF	TGTGCCAGCAGCTTAAGGGGATGGGGAGTTGGGAACATTCAGTACTTC
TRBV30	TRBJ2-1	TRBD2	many	CAWNLAGHNEQFF	TGTGCCTGGAATCTAGCGGGCCACAATGAGCAGTTCTTC
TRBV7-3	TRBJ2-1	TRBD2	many	CASSLSGRVNEQFF	TGTGCCAGCAGCCTTAGCGGGAGGGTTAATGAGCAGTTCTTC
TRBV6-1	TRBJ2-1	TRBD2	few	CASSEGGGTSGYNEQFF	TGTGCCAGCAGTGAAGGAGGGGGGACTAGCGGTTACAATGAGCAGTTCTTC
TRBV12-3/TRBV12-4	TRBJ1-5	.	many	CASSPPGSGDQPQHF	TGTGCCAGCAGTCCGCCGGGGTCGGGCGATCAGCCCCAGCATTTT
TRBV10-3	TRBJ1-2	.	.	CAISESMGLNYGYTF	TGTGCCATCAGTGAGTCGATGGGTCTCAACTATGGCTACACCTTC
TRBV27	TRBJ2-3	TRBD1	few	CASSAGQVIPDTQYF	TGTGCCAGCAGTGCTGGACAGGTAATACCAGATACGCAGTATTTT
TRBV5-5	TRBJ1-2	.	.	CASSLVSGVDGYTF	TGTGCCAGCAGCTTGGTTTCGGGGGTAGATGGCTACACCTTC
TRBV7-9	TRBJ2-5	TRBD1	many	CASSPGTGVKETQYF	TGTGCCAGCAGCCCAGGGACAGGGGTTAAAGAGACCCAGTACTTC
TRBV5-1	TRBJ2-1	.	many	CASSLMGGLYNEQFF	TGCGCCAGCAGCTTGATGGGGGGGCTGTACAATGAGCAGTTCTTC
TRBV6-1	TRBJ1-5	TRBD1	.	CASRQGASQPQHF	TGTGCCTCCCGACAGGGGGCTAGTCAGCCCCAGCATTTT
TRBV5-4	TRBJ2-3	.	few	CASSFLGYSADTQYF	TGTGCCAGCAGCTTTCTTGGGTATTCTGCAGATACGCAGTATTTT
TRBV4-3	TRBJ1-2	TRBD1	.	CASSQVTGGYYGYTF	TGCGCCAGCAGCCAAGTTACAGGGGGCTACTATGGCTACACCTTC
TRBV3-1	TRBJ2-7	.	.	CASSRRRVPEQYF	TGTGCCAGCAGCCGACGCAGGGTTCCCGAGCAGTACTTC
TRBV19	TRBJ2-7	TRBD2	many	CASSIGGSRYEQYF	TGTGCCAGTAGTATCGGCGGGAGTCGGTACGAGCAGTACTTC